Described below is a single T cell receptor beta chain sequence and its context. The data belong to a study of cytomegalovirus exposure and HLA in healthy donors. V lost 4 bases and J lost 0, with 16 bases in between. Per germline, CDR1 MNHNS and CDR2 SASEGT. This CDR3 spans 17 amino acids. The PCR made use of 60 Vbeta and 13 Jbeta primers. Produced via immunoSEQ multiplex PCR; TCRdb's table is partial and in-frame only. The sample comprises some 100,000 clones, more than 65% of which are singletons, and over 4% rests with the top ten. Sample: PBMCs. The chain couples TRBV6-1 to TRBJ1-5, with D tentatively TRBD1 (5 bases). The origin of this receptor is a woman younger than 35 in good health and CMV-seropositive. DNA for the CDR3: TGTGCCAGCAGTGGGTTAGGGGCCGCTGATAGCAATCAGCCCCAGCATTTT. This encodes CASSGLGAADSNQPQHF.